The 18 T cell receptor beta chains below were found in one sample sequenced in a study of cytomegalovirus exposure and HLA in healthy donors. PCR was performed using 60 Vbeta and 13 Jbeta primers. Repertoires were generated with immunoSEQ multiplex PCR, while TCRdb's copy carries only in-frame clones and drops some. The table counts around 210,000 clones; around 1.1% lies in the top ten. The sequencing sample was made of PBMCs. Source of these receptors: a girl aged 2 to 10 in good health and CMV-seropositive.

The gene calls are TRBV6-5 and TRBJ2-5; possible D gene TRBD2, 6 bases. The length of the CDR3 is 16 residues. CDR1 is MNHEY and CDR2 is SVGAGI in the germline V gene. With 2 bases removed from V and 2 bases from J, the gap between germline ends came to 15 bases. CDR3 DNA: TGTGCCAGCAGTTACGGGCTAGCGAGACGACAAGAGACCCAGTACTTC. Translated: CASSYGLARRQETQYF.

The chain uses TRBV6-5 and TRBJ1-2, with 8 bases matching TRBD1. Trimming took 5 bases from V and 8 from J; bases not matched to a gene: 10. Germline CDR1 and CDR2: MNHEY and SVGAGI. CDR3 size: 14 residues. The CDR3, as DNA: TGTGCCAGCAGTCCACCCGGACAGGGTAACGGCTACACCTTC. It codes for CASSPPGQGNGYTF.

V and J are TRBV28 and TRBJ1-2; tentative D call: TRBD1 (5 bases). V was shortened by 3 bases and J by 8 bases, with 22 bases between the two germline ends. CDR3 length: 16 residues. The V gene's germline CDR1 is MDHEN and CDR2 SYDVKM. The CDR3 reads CASSFSEDTIYRGYTF. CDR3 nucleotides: TGTGCCAGCAGTTTTAGTGAGGATACCATTTACAGGGGCTACACCTTC.

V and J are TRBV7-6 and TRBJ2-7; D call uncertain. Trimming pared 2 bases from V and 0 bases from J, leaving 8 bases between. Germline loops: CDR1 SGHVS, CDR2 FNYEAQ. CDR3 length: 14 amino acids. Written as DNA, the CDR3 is TGTGCCAGCAGCTTATCCGCGAGCTCCTACGAGCAGTACTTC. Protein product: CASSLSASSYEQYF.

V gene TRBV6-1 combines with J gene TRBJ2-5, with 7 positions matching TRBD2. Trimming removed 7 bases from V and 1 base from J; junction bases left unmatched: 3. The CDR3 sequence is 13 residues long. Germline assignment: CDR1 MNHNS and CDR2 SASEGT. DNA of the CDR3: TGTGCCAGCATGGGGGGGGGCCAAGAGACCCAGTACTTC. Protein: CASMGGGQETQYF.

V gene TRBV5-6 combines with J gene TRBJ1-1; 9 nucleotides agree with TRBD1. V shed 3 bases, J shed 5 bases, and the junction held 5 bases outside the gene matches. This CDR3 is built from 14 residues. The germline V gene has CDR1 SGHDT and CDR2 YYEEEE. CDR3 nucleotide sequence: TGTGCCAGCAGCTACGGACAGGGGAGAACTGAAGCTTTCTTT. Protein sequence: CASSYGQGRTEAFF. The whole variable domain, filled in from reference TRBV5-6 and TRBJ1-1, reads DAGVTQSPTHLIKTRGQQVTLRCSPKSGHDTVSWYQQALGQGPQFIFQYYEEEERQRGNFPDRFSGHQFPNYSSELNVNALLLGDSALYLCASSYGQGRTEAFFGQGTRLTVV.

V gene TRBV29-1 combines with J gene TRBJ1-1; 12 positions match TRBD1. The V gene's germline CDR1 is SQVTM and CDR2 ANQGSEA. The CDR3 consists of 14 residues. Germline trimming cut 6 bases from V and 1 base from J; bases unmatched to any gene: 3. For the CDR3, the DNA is TGCAGCGTCCCGGGACAGGGGGCGAACACTGAAGCTTTCTTT. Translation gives CSVPGQGANTEAFF. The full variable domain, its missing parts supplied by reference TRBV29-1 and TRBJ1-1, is SAVISQKPSRDICQRGTSLTIQCQVDSQVTMMFWYRQQPGQSLTLIATANQGSEATYESGFVIDKFPISRPNLTFSTLTVSNMSPEDSSIYLCSVPGQGANTEAFFGQGTRLTVV.

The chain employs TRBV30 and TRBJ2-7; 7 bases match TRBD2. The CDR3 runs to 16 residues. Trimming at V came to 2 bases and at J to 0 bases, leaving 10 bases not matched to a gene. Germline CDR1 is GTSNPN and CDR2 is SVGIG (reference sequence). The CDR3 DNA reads TGTGCCTGGAGTTTCTCAGAGCGGGACTACTCCTACGAGCAGTACTTC. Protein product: CAWSFSERDYSYEQYF.

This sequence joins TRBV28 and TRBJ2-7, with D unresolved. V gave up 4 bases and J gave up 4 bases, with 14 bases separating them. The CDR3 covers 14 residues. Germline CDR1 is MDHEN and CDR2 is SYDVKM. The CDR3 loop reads CASSSGPPSYEQYF. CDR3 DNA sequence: TGTGCCAGCAGTTCAGGCCCTCCCTCGTACGAGCAGTACTTC.

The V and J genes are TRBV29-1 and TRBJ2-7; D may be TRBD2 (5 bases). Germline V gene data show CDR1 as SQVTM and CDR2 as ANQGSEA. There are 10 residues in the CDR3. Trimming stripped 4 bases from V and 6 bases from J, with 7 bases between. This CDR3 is CSVGLTEQYF. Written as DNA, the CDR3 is TGCAGCGTTGGACTAACCGAGCAGTACTTC.

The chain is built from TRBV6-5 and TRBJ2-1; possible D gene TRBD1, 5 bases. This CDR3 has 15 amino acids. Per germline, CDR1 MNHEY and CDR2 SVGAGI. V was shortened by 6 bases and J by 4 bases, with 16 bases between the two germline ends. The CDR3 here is CASRPRVSKYNEQFF. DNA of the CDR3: TGTGCCAGCAGGCCCAGGGTCAGCAAGTACAATGAGCAGTTCTTC.

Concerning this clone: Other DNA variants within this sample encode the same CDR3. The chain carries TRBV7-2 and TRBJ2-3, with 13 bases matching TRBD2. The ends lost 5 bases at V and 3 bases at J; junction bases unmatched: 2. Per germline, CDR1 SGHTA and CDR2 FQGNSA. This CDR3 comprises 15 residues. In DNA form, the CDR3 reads TGTGCCAGCAGCCGGACTAGCGGGAGTACAGATACGCAGTATTTT. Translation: CASSRTSGSTDTQYF.

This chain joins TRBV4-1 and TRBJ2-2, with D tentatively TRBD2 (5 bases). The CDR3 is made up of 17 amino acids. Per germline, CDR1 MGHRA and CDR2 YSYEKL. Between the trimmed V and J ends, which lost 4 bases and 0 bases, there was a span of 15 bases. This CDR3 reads CASSLPPTGTNTGELFF. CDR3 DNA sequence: TGCGCCAGCAGCCTTCCCCCTACGGGGACGAACACCGGGGAGCTGTTTTTT.

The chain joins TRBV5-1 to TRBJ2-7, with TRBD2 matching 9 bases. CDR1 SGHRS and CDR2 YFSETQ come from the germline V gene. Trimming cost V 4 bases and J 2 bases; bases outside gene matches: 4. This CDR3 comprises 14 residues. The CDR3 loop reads CASSRTSAAYEQYF. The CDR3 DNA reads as TGCGCCAGCAGCCGGACTAGCGCCGCCTACGAGCAGTACTTC.

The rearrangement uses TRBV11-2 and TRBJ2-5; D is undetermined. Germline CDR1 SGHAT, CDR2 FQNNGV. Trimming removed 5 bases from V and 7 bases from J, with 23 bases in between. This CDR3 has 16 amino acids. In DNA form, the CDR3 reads TGTGCCAGCAGCCCCCCAGGAAGTGGTCTGGGTGCGACCCAGTACTTC. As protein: CASSPPGSGLGATQYF.

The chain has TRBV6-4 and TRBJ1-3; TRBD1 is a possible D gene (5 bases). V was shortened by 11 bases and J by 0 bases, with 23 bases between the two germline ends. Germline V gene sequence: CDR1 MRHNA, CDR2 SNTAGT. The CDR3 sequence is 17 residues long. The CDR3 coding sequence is TGTGCCCCGACCATTGATCACAGGCGAACCTCTGGAAACACCATATATTTT. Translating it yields CAPTIDHRRTSGNTIYF.

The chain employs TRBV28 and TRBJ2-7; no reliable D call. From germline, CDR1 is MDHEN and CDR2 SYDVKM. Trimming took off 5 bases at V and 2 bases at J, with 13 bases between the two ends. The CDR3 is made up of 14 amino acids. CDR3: CASSPRDNPYEQYF. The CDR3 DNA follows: TGTGCCAGCAGTCCCCGCGACAACCCCTACGAGCAGTACTTC.

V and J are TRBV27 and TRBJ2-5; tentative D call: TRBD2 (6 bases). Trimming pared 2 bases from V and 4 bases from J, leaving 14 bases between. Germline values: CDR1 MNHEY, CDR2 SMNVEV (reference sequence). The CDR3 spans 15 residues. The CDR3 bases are TGTGCCAGCAGTTTAGAAGCGGGTGGACCAGAGACCCAGTACTTC. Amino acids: CASSLEAGGPETQYF.